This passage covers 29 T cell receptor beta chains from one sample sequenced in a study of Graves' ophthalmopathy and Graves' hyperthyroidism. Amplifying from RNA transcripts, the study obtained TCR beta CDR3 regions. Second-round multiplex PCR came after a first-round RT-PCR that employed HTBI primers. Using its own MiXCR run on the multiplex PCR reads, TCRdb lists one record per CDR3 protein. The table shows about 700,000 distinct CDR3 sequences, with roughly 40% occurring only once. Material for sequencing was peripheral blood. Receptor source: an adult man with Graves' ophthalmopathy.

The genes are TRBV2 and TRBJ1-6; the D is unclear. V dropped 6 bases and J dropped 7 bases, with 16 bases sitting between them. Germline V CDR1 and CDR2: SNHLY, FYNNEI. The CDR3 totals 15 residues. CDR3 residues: CASSMFGPSNSPLHF. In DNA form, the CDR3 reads TGTGCCAGCAGCATGTTTGGACCGTCGAATTCACCCCTCCACTTT.

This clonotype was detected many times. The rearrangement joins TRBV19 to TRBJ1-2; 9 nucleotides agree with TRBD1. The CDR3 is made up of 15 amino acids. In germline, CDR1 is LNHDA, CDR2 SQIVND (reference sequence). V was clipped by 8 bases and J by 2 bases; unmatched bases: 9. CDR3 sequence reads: CASQEQGAKNYGYTF. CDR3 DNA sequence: TGTGCCAGTCAAGAACAGGGGGCGAAGAACTATGGCTACACCTTC.

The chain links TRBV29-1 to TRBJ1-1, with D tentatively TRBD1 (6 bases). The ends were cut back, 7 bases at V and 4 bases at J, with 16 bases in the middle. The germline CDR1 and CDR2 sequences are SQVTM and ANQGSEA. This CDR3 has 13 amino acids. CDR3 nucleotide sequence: TGCAGCGCGGGGGGGGGCGCGTTCACTGAAGCTTTCTTT. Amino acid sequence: CSAGGGAFTEAFF.

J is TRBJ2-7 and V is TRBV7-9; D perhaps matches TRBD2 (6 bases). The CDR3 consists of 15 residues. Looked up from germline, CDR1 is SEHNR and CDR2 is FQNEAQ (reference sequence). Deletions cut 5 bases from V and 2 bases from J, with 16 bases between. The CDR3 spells CASSPGVAPAYEQYF. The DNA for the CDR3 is TGTGCCAGCAGCCCGGGGGTAGCGCCCGCCTACGAGCAGTACTTC. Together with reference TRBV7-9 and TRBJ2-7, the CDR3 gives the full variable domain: DTGVSQNPRHKITKRGQNVTFRCDPISEHNRLYWYRQTLGQGPEFLTYFQNEAQLEKSRLLSDRFSAERPKGSFSTLEIQRTEQGDSAMYLCASSPGVAPAYEQYFGPGTRLTVT.

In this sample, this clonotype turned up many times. The CDR3 protein is CASSAGGNSPLHF. The CDR3, as DNA: TGCGCCAGCAGTGCCGGGGGCAATTCACCCCTCCACTTT. The chain carries TRBV10-2 and TRBJ1-6; perhaps TRBD1 as D (6 bases). This CDR3 is 13 amino acids long. Trimming stripped 4 bases from V and 7 bases from J, with 8 bases between. CDR1 is WSHSY and CDR2 is SAAADI in the germline V gene.

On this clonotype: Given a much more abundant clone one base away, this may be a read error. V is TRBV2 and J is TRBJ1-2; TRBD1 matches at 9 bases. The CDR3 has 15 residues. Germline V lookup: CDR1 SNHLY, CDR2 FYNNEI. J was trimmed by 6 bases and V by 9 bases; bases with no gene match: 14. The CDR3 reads CARSQSPTGGHGYTF. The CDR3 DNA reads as TGTGCCAGAAGCCAAAGCCCTACAGGGGGCCATGGCTACACCTTC.

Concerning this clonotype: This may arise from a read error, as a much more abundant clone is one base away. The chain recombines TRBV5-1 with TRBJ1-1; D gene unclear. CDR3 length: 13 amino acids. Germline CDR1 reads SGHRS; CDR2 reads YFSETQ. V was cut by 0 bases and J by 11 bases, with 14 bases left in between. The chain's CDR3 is CASSLGGRSLAFF. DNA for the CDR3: TGCGCCAGCAGCTTGGGGGGTAGGAGCCTGGCTTTCTTT.

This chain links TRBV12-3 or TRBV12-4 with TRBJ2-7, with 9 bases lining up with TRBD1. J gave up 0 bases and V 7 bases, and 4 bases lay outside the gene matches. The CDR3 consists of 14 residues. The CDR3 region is CASTDRGSSYEQYF. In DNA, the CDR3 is TGTGCCAGCACCGACAGGGGGAGCTCCTACGAGCAGTACTTC.

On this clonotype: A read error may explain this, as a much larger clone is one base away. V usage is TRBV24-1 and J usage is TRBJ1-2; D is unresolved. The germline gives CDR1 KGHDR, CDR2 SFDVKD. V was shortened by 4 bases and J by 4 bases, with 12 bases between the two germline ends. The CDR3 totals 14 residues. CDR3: CATSESGGSYGYTF. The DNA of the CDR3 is TGTGCCACCAGTGAGAGTGGAGGCTCCTATGGCTACACCTTC.

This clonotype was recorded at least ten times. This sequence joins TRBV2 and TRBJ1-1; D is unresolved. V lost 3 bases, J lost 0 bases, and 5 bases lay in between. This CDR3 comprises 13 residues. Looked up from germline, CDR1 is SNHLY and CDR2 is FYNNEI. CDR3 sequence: CASSEILNTEAFF. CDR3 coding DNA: TGTGCCAGCAGTGAGATCCTGAACACTGAAGCTTTCTTT.

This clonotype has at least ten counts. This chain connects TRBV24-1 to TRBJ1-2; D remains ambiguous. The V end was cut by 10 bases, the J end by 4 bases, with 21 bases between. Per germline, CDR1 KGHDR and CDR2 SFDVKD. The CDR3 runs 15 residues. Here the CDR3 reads CATQASGEPGYGYTF. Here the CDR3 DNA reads TGTGCCACTCAAGCGTCAGGAGAACCTGGCTATGGCTACACCTTC.

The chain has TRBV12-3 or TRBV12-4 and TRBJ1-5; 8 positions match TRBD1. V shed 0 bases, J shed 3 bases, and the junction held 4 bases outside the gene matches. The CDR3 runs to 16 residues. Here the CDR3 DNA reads TGTGCCAGCAGTTTAGCCTTGGACAGGGTCAATCAGCCCCAGCATTTT. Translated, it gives CASSLALDRVNQPQHF.

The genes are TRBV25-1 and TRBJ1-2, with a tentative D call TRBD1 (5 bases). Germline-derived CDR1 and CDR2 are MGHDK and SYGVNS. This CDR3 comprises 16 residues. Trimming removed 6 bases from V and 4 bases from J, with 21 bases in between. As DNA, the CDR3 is TGTGCCAGCAGCTTGGTGGGGGTTCCAGCCAGCTATGGCTACACCTTC. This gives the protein CASSLVGVPASYGYTF.

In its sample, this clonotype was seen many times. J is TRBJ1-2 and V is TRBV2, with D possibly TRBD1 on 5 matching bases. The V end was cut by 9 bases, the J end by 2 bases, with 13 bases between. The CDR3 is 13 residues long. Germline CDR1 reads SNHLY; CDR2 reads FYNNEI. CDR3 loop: CASSPRGNYGYTF. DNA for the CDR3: TGTGCCAGTAGTCCCCGGGGCAACTATGGCTACACCTTC.

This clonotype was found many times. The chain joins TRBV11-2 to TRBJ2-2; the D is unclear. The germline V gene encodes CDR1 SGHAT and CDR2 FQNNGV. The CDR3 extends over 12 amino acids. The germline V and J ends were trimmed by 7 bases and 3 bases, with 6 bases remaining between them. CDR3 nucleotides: TGTGCCAGCAACCTGGACACCGGGGAGCTGTTTTTT. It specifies CASNLDTGELFF. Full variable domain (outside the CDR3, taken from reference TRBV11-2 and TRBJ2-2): EAGVAQSPRYKIIEKRQSVAFWCNPISGHATLYWYQQILGQGPKLLIQFQNNGVVDDSQLPKDRFSAERLKGVDSTLKIQPAKLEDSAVYLCASNLDTGELFFGEGSRLTVL.

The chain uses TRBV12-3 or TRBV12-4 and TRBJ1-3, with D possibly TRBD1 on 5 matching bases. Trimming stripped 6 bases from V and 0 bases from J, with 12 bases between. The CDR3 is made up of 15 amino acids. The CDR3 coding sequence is TGTGCCAGCAGCTCGAGGACAACCTCTGGAAACACCATATATTTT. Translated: CASSSRTTSGNTIYF.

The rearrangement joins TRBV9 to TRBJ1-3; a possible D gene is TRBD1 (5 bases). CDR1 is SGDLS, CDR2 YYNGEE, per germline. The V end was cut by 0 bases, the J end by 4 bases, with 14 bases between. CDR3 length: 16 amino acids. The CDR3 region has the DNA TGTGCCAGCAGCGTAGCTTCTCAGGGAACCGGAAACACCATATATTTT. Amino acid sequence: CASSVASQGTGNTIYF.

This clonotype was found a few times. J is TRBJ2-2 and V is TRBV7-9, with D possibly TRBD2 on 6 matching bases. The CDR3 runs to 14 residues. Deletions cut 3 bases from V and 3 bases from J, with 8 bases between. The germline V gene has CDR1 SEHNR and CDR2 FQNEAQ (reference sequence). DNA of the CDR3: TGTGCCAGCAGCTTCACTAGCCACACCGGGGAGCTGTTTTTT. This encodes CASSFTSHTGELFF.

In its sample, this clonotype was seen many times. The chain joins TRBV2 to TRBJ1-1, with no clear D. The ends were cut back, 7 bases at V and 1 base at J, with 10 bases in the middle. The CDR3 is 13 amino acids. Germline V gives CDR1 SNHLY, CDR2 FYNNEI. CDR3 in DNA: TGTGCCAGCAACTTCGGGCCGAACACTGAAGCTTTCTTT. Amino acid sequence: CASNFGPNTEAFF.

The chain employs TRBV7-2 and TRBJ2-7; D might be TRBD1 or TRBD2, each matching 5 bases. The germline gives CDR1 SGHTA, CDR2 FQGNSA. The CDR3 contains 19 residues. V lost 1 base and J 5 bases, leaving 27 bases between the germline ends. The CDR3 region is CASSLVGASPGPSRDEQYF. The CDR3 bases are TGTGCCAGCAGCTTAGTAGGCGCTTCTCCGGGGCCTTCTAGGGACGAGCAGTACTTC.

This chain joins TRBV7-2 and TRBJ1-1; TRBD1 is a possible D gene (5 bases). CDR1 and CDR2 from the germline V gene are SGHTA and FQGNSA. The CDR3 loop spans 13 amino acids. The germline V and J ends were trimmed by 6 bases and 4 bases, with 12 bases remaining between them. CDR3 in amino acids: CASSFSGLTEAFF. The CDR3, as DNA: TGTGCCAGCAGTTTTTCAGGGCTCACTGAAGCTTTCTTT.

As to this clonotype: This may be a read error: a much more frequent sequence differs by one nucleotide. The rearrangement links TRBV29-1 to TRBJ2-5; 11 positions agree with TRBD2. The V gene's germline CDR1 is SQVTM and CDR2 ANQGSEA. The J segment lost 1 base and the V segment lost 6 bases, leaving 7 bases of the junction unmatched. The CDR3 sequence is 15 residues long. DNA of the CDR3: TGCAGCGTCGGGACTAGCGGAATAACCCAAGAGACCCAGTACTTC. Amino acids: CSVGTSGITQETQYF.

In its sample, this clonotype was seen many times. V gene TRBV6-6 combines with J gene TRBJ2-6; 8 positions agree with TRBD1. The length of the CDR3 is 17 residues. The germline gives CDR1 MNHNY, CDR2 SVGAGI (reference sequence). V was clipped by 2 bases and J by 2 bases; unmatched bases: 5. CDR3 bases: TGTGCCAGCAGTTACCCACAGGGGGGACCTGGGGCCAACGTCCTGACTTTC. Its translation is CASSYPQGGPGANVLTF.

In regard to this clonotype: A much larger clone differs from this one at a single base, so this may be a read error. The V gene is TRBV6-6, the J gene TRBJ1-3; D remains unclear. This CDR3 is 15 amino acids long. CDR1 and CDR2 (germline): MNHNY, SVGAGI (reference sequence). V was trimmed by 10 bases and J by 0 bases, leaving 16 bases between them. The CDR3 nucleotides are TGTGCCACCAGCCCCCTCAGTGTCTCTGGAAACACCATATATTTT. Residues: CATSPLSVSGNTIYF.

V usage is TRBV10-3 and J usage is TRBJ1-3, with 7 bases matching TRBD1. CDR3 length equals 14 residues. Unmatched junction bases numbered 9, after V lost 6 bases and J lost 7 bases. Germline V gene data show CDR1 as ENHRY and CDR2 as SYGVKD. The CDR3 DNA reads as TGTGCCATCAGGATGGGGGACAGAGGGAACACCATATATTTT. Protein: CAIRMGDRGNTIYF.

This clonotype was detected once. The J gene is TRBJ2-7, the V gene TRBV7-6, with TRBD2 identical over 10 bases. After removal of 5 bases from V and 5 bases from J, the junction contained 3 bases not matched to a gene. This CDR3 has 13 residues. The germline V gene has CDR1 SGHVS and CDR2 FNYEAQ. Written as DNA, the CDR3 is TGTGCCAGCAGCGGACTAGCGGTCCACGAGCAGTACTTC. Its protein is CASSGLAVHEQYF.

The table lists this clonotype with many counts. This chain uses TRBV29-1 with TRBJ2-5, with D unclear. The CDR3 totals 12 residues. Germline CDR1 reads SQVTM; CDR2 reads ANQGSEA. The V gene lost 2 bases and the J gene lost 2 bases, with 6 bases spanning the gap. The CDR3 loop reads CSVEPGQETQYF. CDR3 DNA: TGCAGCGTTGAACCGGGTCAAGAGACCCAGTACTTC.

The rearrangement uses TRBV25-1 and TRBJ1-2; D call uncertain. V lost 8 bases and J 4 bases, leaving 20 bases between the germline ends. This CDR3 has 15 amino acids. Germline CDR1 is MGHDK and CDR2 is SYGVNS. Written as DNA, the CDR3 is TGTGCCAGCTCACCACGTTCCGACAAGGGCTATGGCTACACCTTC. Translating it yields CASSPRSDKGYGYTF.

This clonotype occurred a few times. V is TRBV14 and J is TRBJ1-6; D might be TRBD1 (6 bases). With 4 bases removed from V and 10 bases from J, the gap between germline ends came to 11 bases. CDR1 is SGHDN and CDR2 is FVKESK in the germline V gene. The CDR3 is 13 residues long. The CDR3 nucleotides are TGTGCCAGCAGCCGGGGGGCCCACTCACCCCTCCACTTT. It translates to CASSRGAHSPLHF.